This T cell receptor (beta chain) originates from a study of control samples from healthy donors and cancer patients. This clone was found once. CDR3 length: 16 amino acids. Germline V gene data show CDR1 as MDHEN and CDR2 as SYDVKM. J lost 5 bases, V lost 5 bases, and 12 bases had no gene match. The repertoire was sequenced with immunoSEQ multiplex PCR; TCRdb's copy has only in-frame clones and lacks some. The table includes about 77,000 clones, over 80% detected once. The V and J genes are TRBV28 and TRBJ2-7; TRBD2 matches 10 bases. The source is a woman aged 55 to 70 in good health. Material: blood. CDR3: CASSTQLAGISHEQYF. For the CDR3, the DNA is TGTGCCAGCAGTACACAACTAGCGGGAATTTCTCACGAGCAGTACTTC. Full variable domain (rest looked up from reference TRBV28 and TRBJ2-7): DVKVTQSSRYLVKRTGEKVFLECVQDMDHENMFWYRQDPGLGLRLIYFSYDVKMKEKGDIPEGYSVSREKKERFSLILESASTNQTSMYLCASSTQLAGISHEQYFGPGTRLTVT.